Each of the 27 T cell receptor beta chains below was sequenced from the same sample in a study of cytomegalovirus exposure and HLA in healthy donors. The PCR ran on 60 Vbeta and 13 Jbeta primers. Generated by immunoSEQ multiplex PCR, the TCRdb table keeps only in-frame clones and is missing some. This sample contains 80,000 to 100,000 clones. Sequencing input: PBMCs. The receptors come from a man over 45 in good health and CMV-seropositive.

The CDR3 region is CASSYGDGWVGTEAFF. The CDR3 DNA is TGTGCCAGCAGTTATGGAGACGGGTGGGTCGGCACTGAAGCTTTCTTT. This chain uses TRBV6-5 with TRBJ1-1; D remains ambiguous. Looked up from germline, CDR1 is MNHEY and CDR2 is SVGAGI. This CDR3 region has 16 residues. Trimming stripped 3 bases from V and 4 bases from J, with 18 bases between.

The CDR3 nucleotides are TGTGCCTGGAGAAGGCAGGTTTTGAACACTGAAGCTTTCTTT. Translating gives CAWRRQVLNTEAFF. The rearrangement joins TRBV30 to TRBJ1-1; D is ambiguous. Germline lookup yields CDR1 GTSNPN and CDR2 SVGIG (reference sequence). The germline V and J ends were trimmed by 3 bases and 0 bases, with 11 bases remaining between them. This CDR3 has 14 residues. Based on the CDR3 plus reference TRBV30 and TRBJ1-1, the full variable domain is SQTIHQWPATLVQPVGSPLSLECTVEGTSNPNLYWYRQAAGRGLQLLFYSVGIGQISSEVPQNLSASRPQDRQFILSSKKLLLSDSGFYLCAWRRQVLNTEAFFGQGTRLTVV.

Written as DNA, the CDR3 is TGTGCCAGCATTCCCCCCGGTAGAACAGATACGCAGTATTTT. Protein: CASIPPGRTDTQYF. The chain links TRBV11-2 to TRBJ2-3; D not certain. The CDR3 has 14 residues. Germline assignment: CDR1 SGHAT and CDR2 FQNNGV. With 7 bases removed from V and 3 bases from J, the gap between germline ends came to 14 bases.

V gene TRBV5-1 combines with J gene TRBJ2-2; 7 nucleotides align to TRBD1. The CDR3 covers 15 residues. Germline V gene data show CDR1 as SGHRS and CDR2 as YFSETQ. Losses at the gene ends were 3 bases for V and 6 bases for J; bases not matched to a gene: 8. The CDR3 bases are TGCGCCAGCAGCTCAGGGGACAGTGGGGCCGGGGAGCTGTTTTTT. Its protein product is CASSSGDSGAGELFF.

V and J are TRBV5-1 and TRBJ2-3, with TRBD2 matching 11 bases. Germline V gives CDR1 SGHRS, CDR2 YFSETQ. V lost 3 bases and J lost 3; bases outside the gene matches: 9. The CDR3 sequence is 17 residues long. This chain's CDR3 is CASSSMLAGGRTDTQYF. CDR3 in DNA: TGCGCCAGCAGCTCTATGCTAGCGGGAGGTCGGACAGATACGCAGTATTTT.

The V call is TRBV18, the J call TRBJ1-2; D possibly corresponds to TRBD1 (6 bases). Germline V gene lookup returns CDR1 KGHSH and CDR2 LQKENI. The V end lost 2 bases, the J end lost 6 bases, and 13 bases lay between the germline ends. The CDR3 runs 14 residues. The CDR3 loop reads CASSPGGGGDGYTF. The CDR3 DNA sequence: TGTGCCAGCTCACCAGGGGGCGGTGGAGATGGCTACACCTTC. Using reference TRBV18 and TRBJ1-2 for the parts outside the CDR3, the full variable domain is NAGVMQNPRHLVRRRGQEARLRCSPMKGHSHVYWYRQLPEEGLKFMVYLQKENIIDESGMPKERFSAEFPKEGPSILRIQQVVRGDSAAYFCASSPGGGGDGYTFGSGTRLTVV.

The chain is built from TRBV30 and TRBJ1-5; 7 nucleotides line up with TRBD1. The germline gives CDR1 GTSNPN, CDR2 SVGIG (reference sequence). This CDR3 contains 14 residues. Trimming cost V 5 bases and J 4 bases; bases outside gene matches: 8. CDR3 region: CAWGPGGVNQPQHF. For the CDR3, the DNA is TGTGCCTGGGGGCCAGGGGGAGTTAATCAGCCCCAGCATTTT.

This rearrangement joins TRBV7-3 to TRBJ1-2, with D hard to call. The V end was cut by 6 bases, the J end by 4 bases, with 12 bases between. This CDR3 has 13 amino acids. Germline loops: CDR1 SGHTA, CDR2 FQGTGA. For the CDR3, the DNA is TGTGCCAGCAGACGAGACGAGGGCTATGGCTACACCTTC. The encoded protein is CASRRDEGYGYTF.

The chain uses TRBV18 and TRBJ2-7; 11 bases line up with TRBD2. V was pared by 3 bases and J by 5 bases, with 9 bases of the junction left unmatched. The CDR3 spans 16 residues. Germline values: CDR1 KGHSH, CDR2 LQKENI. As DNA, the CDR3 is TGTGCCAGCTCACCCTTAGCGGGAGGGCCGACTCACGAGCAGTACTTC. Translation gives CASSPLAGGPTHEQYF.

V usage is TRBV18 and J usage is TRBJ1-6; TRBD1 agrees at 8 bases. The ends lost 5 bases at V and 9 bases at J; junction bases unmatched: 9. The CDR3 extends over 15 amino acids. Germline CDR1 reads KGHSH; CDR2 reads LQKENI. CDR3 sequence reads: CASSASGGAASPLHF. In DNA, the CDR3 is TGTGCCAGCTCAGCATCAGGGGGCGCCGCTTCACCCCTCCACTTT.

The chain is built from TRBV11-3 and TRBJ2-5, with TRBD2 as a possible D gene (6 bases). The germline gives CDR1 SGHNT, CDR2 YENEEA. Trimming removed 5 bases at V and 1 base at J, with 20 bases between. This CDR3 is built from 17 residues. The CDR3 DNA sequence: TGTGCCAGCAGCCAGGGAAGAGGCGGGGTGGTCCAAGAGACCCAGTACTTC. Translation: CASSQGRGGVVQETQYF. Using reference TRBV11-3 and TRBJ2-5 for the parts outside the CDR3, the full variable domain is EAGVVQSPRYKIIEKKQPVAFWCNPISGHNTLYWYLQNLGQGPELLIRYENEEAVDDSQLPKDRFSAERLKGVDSTLKIQPAELGDSAVYLCASSQGRGGVVQETQYFGPGTRLLVL.

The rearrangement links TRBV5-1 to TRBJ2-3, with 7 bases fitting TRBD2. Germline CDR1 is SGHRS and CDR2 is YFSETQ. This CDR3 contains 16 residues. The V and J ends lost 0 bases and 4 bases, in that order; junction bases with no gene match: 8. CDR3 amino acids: CASSLDLAVFSDTQYF. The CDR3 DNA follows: TGCGCCAGCAGCTTGGACCTAGCGGTTTTTTCAGATACGCAGTATTTT.

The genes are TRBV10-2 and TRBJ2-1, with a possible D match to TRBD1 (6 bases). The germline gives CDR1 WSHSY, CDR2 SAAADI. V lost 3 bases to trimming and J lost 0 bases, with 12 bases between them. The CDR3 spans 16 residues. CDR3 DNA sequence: TGCGCCAGCAGTGACTCGGGACAAAGCTCCTACAATGAGCAGTTCTTC. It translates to CASSDSGQSSYNEQFF.

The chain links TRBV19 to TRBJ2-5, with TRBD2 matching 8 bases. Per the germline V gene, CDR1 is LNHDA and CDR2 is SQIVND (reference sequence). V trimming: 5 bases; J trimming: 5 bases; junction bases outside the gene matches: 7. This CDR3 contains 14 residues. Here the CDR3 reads CASSPRGGWETQYF. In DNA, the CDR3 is TGTGCCAGTAGTCCCCGGGGGGGTTGGGAGACCCAGTACTTC.

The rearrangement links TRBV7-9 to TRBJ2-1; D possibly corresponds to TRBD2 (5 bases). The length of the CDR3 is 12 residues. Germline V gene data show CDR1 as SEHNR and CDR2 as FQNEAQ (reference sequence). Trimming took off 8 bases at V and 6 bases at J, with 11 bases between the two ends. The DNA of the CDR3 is TGTGCCAGCGGGGAGCTTACCAATGAGCAGTTCTTC. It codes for CASGELTNEQFF.

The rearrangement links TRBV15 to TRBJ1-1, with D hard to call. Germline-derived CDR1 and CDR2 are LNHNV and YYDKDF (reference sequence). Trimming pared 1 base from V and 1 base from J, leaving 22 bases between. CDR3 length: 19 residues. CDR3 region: CATSRVASAGFLGNTEAFF. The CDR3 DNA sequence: TGTGCCACCAGCAGAGTAGCGTCGGCGGGGTTTTTAGGGAACACTGAAGCTTTCTTT.

This chain's CDR3 is CASIEYRVSRGYTF. Here the CDR3 DNA reads TGTGCCAGCATCGAATACAGGGTGTCGCGAGGCTACACCTTC. The chain combines TRBV5-6 with TRBJ1-2, with a possible D match to TRBD1 (6 bases). This CDR3 contains 14 residues. Trimming pared 6 bases from V and 8 bases from J, leaving 20 bases between. Germline V lookup: CDR1 SGHDT, CDR2 YYEEEE.

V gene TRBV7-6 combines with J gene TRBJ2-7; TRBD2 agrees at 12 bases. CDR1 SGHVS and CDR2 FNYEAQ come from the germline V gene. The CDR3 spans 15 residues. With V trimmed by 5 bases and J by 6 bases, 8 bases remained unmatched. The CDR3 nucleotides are TGTGCCAGCAGCCCCCGACTAGCGGGAGACGTCGAGCAGTACTTC. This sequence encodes CASSPRLAGDVEQYF.

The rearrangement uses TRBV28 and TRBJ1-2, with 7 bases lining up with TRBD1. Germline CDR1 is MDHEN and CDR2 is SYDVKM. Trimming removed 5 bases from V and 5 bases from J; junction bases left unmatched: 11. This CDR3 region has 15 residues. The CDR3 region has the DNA TGTGCCAGCAGTCTTGACAGGGCCGGACTATATGGCTACACCTTC. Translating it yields CASSLDRAGLYGYTF.

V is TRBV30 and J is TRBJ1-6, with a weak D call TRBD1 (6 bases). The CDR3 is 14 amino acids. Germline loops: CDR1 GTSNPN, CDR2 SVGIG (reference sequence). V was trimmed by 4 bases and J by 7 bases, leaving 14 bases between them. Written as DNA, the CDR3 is TGTGCCTGGACGCCATACACAGGGAATTCACCCCTCCACTTT. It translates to CAWTPYTGNSPLHF.

DNA of the CDR3: TGTGCCAGCAGGGAATTGGGGGGTCTCCATGGCTACACCTTC. This encodes CASRELGGLHGYTF. The rearrangement joins TRBV7-8 to TRBJ1-2; tentative D call: TRBD1 (5 bases). Germline CDR1 is SGHVS and CDR2 is FQNEAQ. Trimming removed 6 bases at V and 6 bases at J, with 17 bases between. The CDR3 contains 14 residues. The complete variable domain, with remaining parts taken from reference TRBV7-8 and TRBJ1-2, reads GAGVSQSPRYKVAKRGQDVALRCDPISGHVSLFWYQQALGQGPEFLTYFQNEAQLDKSGLPSDRFFAERPEGSVSTLKIQRTQQEDSAVYLCASRELGGLHGYTFGSGTRLTVV.

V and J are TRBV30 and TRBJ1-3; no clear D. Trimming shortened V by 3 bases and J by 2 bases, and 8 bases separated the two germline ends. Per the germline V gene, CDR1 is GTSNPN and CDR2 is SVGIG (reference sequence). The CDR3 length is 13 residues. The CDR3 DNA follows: TGTGCCTGGAGGCACTCGGCTGGAAACACCATATATTTT. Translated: CAWRHSAGNTIYF.

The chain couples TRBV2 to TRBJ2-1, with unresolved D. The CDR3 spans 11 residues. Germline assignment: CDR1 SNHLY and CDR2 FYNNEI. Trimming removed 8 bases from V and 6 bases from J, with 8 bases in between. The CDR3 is CASRSSNEQFF. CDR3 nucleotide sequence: TGTGCCAGCCGTTCCAGCAATGAGCAGTTCTTC.

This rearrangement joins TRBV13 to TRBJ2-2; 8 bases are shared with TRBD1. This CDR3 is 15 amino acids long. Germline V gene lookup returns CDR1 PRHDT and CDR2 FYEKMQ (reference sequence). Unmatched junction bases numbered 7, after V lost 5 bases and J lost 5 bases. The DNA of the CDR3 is TGTGCCAGCAGCCCCGGACAGGGATGGACCGGGGAGCTGTTTTTT. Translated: CASSPGQGWTGELFF.

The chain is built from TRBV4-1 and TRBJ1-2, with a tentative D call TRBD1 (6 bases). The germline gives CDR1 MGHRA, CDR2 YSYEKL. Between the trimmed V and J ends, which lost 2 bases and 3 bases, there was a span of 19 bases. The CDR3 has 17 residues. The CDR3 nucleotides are TGCGCCAGCAGCCAACTCAGTGGCAGGGGCGTAGACTATGGCTACACCTTC. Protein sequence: CASSQLSGRGVDYGYTF.

CDR3 in amino acids: CAISGGAGATGELFF. CDR3 sequence (DNA): TGTGCCATCAGTGGGGGAGCGGGGGCCACCGGGGAGCTGTTTTTT. The V and J genes are TRBV10-3 and TRBJ2-2, with 8 bases fitting TRBD2. The CDR3 covers 15 residues. Germline V gene data show CDR1 as ENHRY and CDR2 as SYGVKD. V lost 4 bases and J lost 4; bases outside the gene matches: 5.

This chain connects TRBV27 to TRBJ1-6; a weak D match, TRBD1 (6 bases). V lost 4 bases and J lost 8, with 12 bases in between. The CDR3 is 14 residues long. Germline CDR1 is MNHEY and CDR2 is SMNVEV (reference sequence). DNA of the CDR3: TGTGCCAGCAGTTCAGACAGGACCTATTCACCCCTCCACTTT. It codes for CASSSDRTYSPLHF.